These 14 T cell receptor beta chains were sequenced from one sample in a study of identical twins. MiXCR, applied by TCRdb to the 5' RACE reads, yields one record per CDR3 protein. The sample yields around 500,000 distinct CDR3 sequences, approximately 14% seen once. This same sample was also part of a study on yellow fever vaccine responses in identical twins.

Sequencing input: CD4+ T cells sorted from blood. Receptor source: a woman younger than 35 in good health.

This clonotype was observed a handful of times. The chain uses TRBV3-1 and TRBJ1-1; D gene uncertain. This CDR3 contains 13 residues. V was shortened by 4 bases and J by 0 bases, with 6 bases between the two germline ends. From germline, CDR1 is LGHDT and CDR2 YNNKEL (reference sequence). CDR3 DNA: TGTGCCAGCAGCCTGAAGTTGAACACTGAAGCTTTCTTT. This gives the protein CASSLKLNTEAFF.

In its sample, this clonotype was seen once. The genes are TRBV24-1 and TRBJ2-1, with TRBD2 identical over 14 bases. This CDR3 spans 16 amino acids. CDR1 KGHDR and CDR2 SFDVKD come from the germline V gene. Trimming at V came to 4 bases and at J to 12 bases, leaving 10 bases not matched to a gene. DNA for the CDR3: TGTGCCACCAGTGACCTCGGGACTAGCGGGAGTCAACGGCAGTTCTTC. Its protein product is CATSDLGTSGSQRQFF.

This clonotype has just a few counts. This chain links TRBV5-1 with TRBJ2-1; D remains unclear. Deletions cut 0 bases from V and 0 bases from J, with 13 bases between. Germline-derived CDR1 and CDR2 are SGHRS and YFSETQ. This CDR3 is built from 17 residues. CDR3 sequence reads: CASSLVKFTSSYNEQFF. In DNA, the CDR3 is TGCGCCAGCAGCTTGGTAAAGTTTACCAGCTCCTACAATGAGCAGTTCTTC.

V and J are TRBV7-9 and TRBJ2-3; 8 nucleotides align to TRBD2. Germline CDR1 and CDR2: SEHNR and FQNEAQ (reference sequence). V trimming: 5 bases; J trimming: 5 bases; junction bases outside the gene matches: 9. CDR3 length: 15 amino acids. In DNA form, the CDR3 reads TGTGCCAGCAGCCCGGGGACTAGATGGGGAGATACGCAGTATTTT. Residues: CASSPGTRWGDTQYF.

This clonotype was detected a few times. V gene TRBV6-1 combines with J gene TRBJ2-2, with D possibly being TRBD1 (6 bases). Trimming cost V 5 bases and J 0 bases, with 10 bases left between them. The CDR3 covers 15 residues. Germline lookup yields CDR1 MNHNS and CDR2 SASEGT. The CDR3 coding sequence is TGTGCCAGCAGTCGACAGGATCCGAACACCGGGGAGCTGTTTTTT. Its translation is CASSRQDPNTGELFF.

The table lists this clonotype with a few counts. This CDR3 reads CASRGGGTSRSDTQYF. DNA for the CDR3: TGTGCCAGCAGGGGGGGCGGGACCTCTCGTTCCGATACGCAGTATTTT. V is TRBV12-3 or TRBV12-4 and J is TRBJ2-3; the D gene could be TRBD1 or TRBD2 (6 bases each). V was shortened by 6 bases and J by 6 bases, with 22 bases between the two germline ends. The length of the CDR3 is 16 residues.

The rearrangement joins TRBV7-2 to TRBJ1-5, with D unresolved. V gave up 5 bases and J gave up 4 bases, with 12 bases separating them. CDR1 is SGHTA and CDR2 is FQGNSA in the germline V gene. This CDR3 has 14 residues. DNA for the CDR3: TGTGCCAGCAGCAGCGGACGAGAAAATCAGCCCCAGCATTTT. Its protein is CASSSGRENQPQHF.

The chain links TRBV5-1 to TRBJ1-5, with a tentative D call TRBD1 (5 bases). Germline V CDR1 and CDR2: SGHRS, YFSETQ. The CDR3 contains 16 residues. The V end was cut by 4 bases, the J end by 1 base, with 15 bases between. CDR3: CASSTEGPTSNQPQHF. CDR3 DNA sequence: TGCGCCAGCAGCACCGAGGGACCCACGAGCAATCAGCCCCAGCATTTT.

The chain has TRBV18 and TRBJ2-3, with TRBD2 matching 8 bases. CDR3 length equals 15 residues. After removal of 6 bases from V and 3 bases from J, the junction contained 8 bases not matched to a gene. Germline CDR1 reads KGHSH; CDR2 reads LQKENI. The CDR3 here is CASSLSGSRTDTQYF. For the CDR3, the DNA is TGTGCCAGCTCGCTAAGCGGGAGTAGAACAGATACGCAGTATTTT.

This clonotype was seen at least ten times. The V gene is TRBV28, the J gene TRBJ2-1, with TRBD2 matching 8 bases. Germline CDR1 and CDR2: MDHEN and SYDVKM. V gave up 2 bases and J gave up 7 bases; unmatched junction bases: 10. This CDR3 spans 16 amino acids. The CDR3 bases are TGTGCCAGCAGTTTAAACCCCAGCGGGGGTAGAAATGAGCAGTTCTTC. Translated: CASSLNPSGGRNEQFF.

This clonotype was detected a few times. For the CDR3, the DNA is TGTGCCAGCAGCCAAGGGGTCCAGAACACTGAAGCTTTCTTT. This translates into CASSQGVQNTEAFF. The rearrangement uses TRBV3-1 and TRBJ1-1; D call uncertain. This CDR3 is 14 amino acids long. Germline-derived CDR1 and CDR2 are LGHDT and YNNKEL (reference sequence). V lost 1 base and J 1 base, leaving 7 bases between the germline ends.

This clonotype showed up just a few times. This chain joins TRBV5-1 and TRBJ2-2; 8 bases fit TRBD2. The CDR3 runs to 19 residues. Looked up from germline, CDR1 is SGHRS and CDR2 is YFSETQ. After removal of 0 bases from V and 2 bases from J, the junction contained 12 bases not matched to a gene. DNA of the CDR3: TGCGCCAGCAGCTTGGTTGCGGCAGCGGGGGCCGCAAACACCGGGGAGCTGTTTTTT. Protein: CASSLVAAAGAANTGELFF.

V and J are TRBV7-2 and TRBJ2-2, with 8 bases matching TRBD2. With 5 bases clipped from V and 2 bases from J, the junction kept 4 bases outside the gene matches. Germline V CDR1 and CDR2: SGHTA, FQGNSA. The CDR3 has 15 residues. The DNA for the CDR3 is TGTGCCAGCAGCAGCGGGGGCCGAAACACCGGGGAGCTGTTTTTT. Translation: CASSSGGRNTGELFF.

In its sample, this clonotype was seen a few times. The chain recombines TRBV5-1 with TRBJ2-7, with D possibly being TRBD1 or TRBD2 (5 bases each). The germline V and J ends were trimmed by 1 base and 6 bases, with 20 bases remaining between them. This CDR3 is 16 amino acids long. Germline CDR1 is SGHRS and CDR2 is YFSETQ. CDR3 loop: CASSLSTGTPRSEQYF. The CDR3, as DNA: TGCGCCAGCAGCTTGAGCACCGGGACCCCCAGATCCGAGCAGTACTTC.